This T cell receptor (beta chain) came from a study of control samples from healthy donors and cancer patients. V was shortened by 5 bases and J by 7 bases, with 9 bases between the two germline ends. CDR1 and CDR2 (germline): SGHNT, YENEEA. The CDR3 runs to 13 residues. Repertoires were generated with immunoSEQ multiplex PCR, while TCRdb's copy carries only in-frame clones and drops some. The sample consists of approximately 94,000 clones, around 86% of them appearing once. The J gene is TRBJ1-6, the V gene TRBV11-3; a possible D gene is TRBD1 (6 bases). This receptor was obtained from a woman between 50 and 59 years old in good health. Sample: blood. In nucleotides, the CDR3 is TGTGCCAGCAGCGAGGACAGAAATTCACCCCTCCACTTT. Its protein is CASSEDRNSPLHF.